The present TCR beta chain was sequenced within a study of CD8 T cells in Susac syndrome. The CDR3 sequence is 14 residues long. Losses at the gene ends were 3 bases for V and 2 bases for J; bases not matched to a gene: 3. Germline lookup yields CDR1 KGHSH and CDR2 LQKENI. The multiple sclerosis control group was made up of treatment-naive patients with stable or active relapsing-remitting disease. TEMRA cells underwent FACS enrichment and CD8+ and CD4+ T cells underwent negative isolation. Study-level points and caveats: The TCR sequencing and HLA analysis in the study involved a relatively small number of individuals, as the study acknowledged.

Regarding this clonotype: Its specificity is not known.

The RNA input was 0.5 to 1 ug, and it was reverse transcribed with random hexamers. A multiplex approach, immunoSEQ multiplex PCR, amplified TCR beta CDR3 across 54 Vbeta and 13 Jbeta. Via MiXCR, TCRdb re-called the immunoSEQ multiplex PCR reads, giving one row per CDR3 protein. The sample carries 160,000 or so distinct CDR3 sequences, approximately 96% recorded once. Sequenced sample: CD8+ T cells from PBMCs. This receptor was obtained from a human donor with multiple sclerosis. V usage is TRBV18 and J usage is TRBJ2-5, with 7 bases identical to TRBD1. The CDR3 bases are TGTGCCAGCTCACCGACGGACAGGCAAGAGACCCAGTACTTC. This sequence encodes CASSPTDRQETQYF.